This T cell receptor (beta chain) was recorded in a study of cytomegalovirus exposure and HLA in healthy donors. With 1 base removed from V and 6 bases from J, the gap between germline ends came to 16 bases. The CDR3 loop spans 15 amino acids. The germline gives CDR1 SEHNR, CDR2 FQNEAQ (reference sequence). Amplification used 60 Vbeta primers and 13 Jbeta primers. Sequencing was performed with immunoSEQ multiplex PCR; in TCRdb, only in-frame clones are kept and a portion is missing. The sample lists approximately 100,000 clones; roughly 85% were seen once. This chain links TRBV7-9 with TRBJ2-7; possible D gene TRBD1, 6 bases. This TCR derives from a woman aged 40 to 50 in good health and CMV-seronegative. Sequencing was done on a sample of PBMCs. CDR3 residues: CASSLGAGADVEQYF. In DNA form, the CDR3 reads TGTGCCAGCAGCTTAGGAGCAGGGGCGGATGTCGAGCAGTACTTC.